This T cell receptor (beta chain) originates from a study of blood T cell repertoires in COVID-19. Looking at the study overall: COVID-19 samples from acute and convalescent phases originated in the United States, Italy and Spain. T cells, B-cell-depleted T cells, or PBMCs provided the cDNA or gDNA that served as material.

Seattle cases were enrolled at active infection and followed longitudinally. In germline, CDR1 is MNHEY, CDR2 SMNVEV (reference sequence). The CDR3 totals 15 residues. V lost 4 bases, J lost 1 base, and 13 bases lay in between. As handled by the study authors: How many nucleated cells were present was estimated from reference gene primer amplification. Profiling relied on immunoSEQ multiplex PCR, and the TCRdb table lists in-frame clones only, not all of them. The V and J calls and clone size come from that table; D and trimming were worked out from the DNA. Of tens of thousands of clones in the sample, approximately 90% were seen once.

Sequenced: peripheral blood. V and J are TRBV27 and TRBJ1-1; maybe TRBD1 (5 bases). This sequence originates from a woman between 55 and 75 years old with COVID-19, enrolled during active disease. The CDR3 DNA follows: TGTGCCAGCAGTTCCCGGAAAGGGGCGAACACTGAAGCTTTCTTT. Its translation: CASSSRKGANTEAFF.